This T cell receptor (beta chain) originates from a study of CD8+CD57+ T cells in acquired aplastic anemia. Previously, flow cytometry had revealed CD8+CD57+ cell expansion in the patients chosen for sequencing. This clonotype has at least ten counts. The antigen is unknown. It was genomic DNA that served as the template for profiling TCR beta VDJ and CDR3. TCRdb re-derived calls from the reads in MiXCR, one entry per CDR3 protein. The sample includes just over 450,000 distinct CDR3 sequences, over 25% of them seen just once. The CDR3 sequence is 13 residues long. From germline, CDR1 is SNHLY and CDR2 FYNNEI. With 2 bases removed from V and 5 bases from J, the gap between germline ends came to 9 bases. General observations from the study: Found in both controls and patients were about 30 CD8+ CDR3 sequences. Any difference that existed in CD8+ Simpson's diversity between patients and controls was not significant.

Sequencing was performed on sorted CD4+, CD8+, or CD8+CD57+ T cells (not recorded which) from PBMCs. This chain uses TRBV2 with TRBJ2-5; D is possibly TRBD2 (5 bases). The TCR was taken from a human donor with aplastic anemia. The CDR3 sequence: CASSESEEETQYF. As DNA, the CDR3 is TGTGCCAGCAGTGAATCGGAGGAGGAGACCCAGTACTTC.